This is a list of T cell receptor beta chains from one sample in a study of cytomegalovirus exposure and HLA in healthy donors. The data were produced by immunoSEQ multiplex PCR, yet TCRdb's version contains in-frame clones alone and is incomplete. The sample lists 120,000 to 150,000 clones, approximately 72% occurring once. The sequencing input was PBMCs. The receptors derive from a man aged 40-55 years in good health and CMV-seronegative. Each CDR3 is given with its conserved first and last residue. The D gene is left open where the match is weak. Rows may omit the clone size; those that give it use once, few, many or a size class.

cdr3_nt: TGCGCCAGCAGCCTCCGACAGGGCCAACCCTACGAGCAGTACTTC; cdr3_aa: CASSLRQGQPYEQYF; j_call: TRBJ2-7; v_call: TRBV4-1; d_call: TRBD1; clone_size: NA
cdr3_nt: TGCGCCAGCAGCTTGGGGCTAGCGGGGAACACCGGGGAGCTGTTTTTT; cdr3_aa: CASSLGLAGNTGELFF; j_call: TRBJ2-2; v_call: TRBV5-1; d_call: TRBD2; clone_size: NA
cdr3_nt: TGTGCCAGCAGACCCCCCCTGGGGAGTGAAGCTTTCTTT; cdr3_aa: CASRPPLGSEAFF; j_call: TRBJ1-1; v_call: TRBV6-5; d_call: NA; clone_size: NA
cdr3_nt: TGTGCCAGCAGTGATGACAGGGGGAACTATGGCTACACCTTC; cdr3_aa: CASSDDRGNYGYTF; j_call: TRBJ1-2; v_call: TRBV2; d_call: TRBD1; clone_size: once
cdr3_nt: TGTGCCAGCAGTGCCCGGGACAGATACAATGAGCAGTTCTTC; cdr3_aa: CASSARDRYNEQFF; j_call: TRBJ2-1; v_call: TRBV6-1; d_call: TRBD1; clone_size: NA
cdr3_nt: TGCGCCAGCAGCTTCCCAGATTCTGGAAACACCATATATTTT; cdr3_aa: CASSFPDSGNTIYF; j_call: TRBJ1-3; v_call: TRBV5-1; d_call: NA; clone_size: NA
cdr3_nt: TGTGCCAGCAGCGTAGTCTCGGGCACAGATACGCAGTATTTT; cdr3_aa: CASSVVSGTDTQYF; j_call: TRBJ2-3; v_call: TRBV9; d_call: NA; clone_size: NA
cdr3_nt: TGTGCCAGCAGCCCCCTTGGGACAGGGAACACCGGGGAGCTGTTTTTT; cdr3_aa: CASSPLGTGNTGELFF; j_call: TRBJ2-2; v_call: TRBV7-7; d_call: TRBD1; clone_size: NA
cdr3_nt: TGTGCCACCAGCAGAGCCCCGGACAGCTCCTACGAGCAGTACTTC; cdr3_aa: CATSRAPDSSYEQYF; j_call: TRBJ2-7; v_call: TRBV15; d_call: NA; clone_size: NA
cdr3_nt: TGCGCCAGCAGCTTGGTAACAGGGGACGAGCAGTACTTC; cdr3_aa: CASSLVTGDEQYF; j_call: TRBJ2-7; v_call: TRBV5-1; d_call: TRBD1; clone_size: once
cdr3_nt: TGTGCCATCAGTGATGGGAGGGGGGGCTACGAGCAGTACTTC; cdr3_aa: CAISDGRGGYEQYF; j_call: TRBJ2-7; v_call: TRBV10-3; d_call: NA; clone_size: NA
cdr3_nt: TGCGCCAGCAGCTTGACTCCCGGAGCGGGGGTAAACACCGGGGAGCTGTTTTTT; cdr3_aa: CASSLTPGAGVNTGELFF; j_call: TRBJ2-2; v_call: TRBV5-1; d_call: TRBD2; clone_size: NA
cdr3_nt: TGTGCCAGCAGCCGCGGGGCGAGAAGCTACGAGCAGTACTTC; cdr3_aa: CASSRGARSYEQYF; j_call: TRBJ2-7; v_call: TRBV6-5; d_call: NA; clone_size: NA
cdr3_nt: TGTGCCAGCAGCTTGGAGTCTAGCATTTCCGACAATGAGCAGTTCTTC; cdr3_aa: CASSLESSISDNEQFF; j_call: TRBJ2-1; v_call: TRBV5-6; d_call: NA; clone_size: NA
cdr3_nt: TGTGCCTGGAAGCCAGGGGTTGCTGGGTCTGGGGCCAACGTCCTGACTTTC; cdr3_aa: CAWKPGVAGSGANVLTF; j_call: TRBJ2-6; v_call: TRBV30; d_call: NA; clone_size: NA
cdr3_nt: TGCGCCAGCAGCTTGGTTTTGACGGGGGGGTCCTACGAGCAGTACTTC; cdr3_aa: CASSLVLTGGSYEQYF; j_call: TRBJ2-7; v_call: TRBV5-1; d_call: TRBD2; clone_size: NA
cdr3_nt: TGTGCCAGCAGCGTCACCGGGACAGGGAGTCCTAGCACAGATACGCAGTATTTT; cdr3_aa: CASSVTGTGSPSTDTQYF; j_call: TRBJ2-3; v_call: TRBV7-3; d_call: TRBD1; clone_size: NA
cdr3_nt: TGCGCCAGCAGCCTAAAGACTAGCGCAGGATCCTACGAGCAGTACTTC; cdr3_aa: CASSLKTSAGSYEQYF; j_call: TRBJ2-7; v_call: TRBV5-1; d_call: TRBD2; clone_size: NA
cdr3_nt: TGCGCCAGCAGCTTGGGATATAGCGGGGGGGCCAATCCTGGGGAGCAGTTCTTC; cdr3_aa: CASSLGYSGGANPGEQFF; j_call: TRBJ2-1; v_call: TRBV5-1; d_call: TRBD2; clone_size: few
cdr3_nt: TGCGCCAGCAGCTTGGGGAAGGGGTACTCCCTGAACACTGAAGCTTTCTTT; cdr3_aa: CASSLGKGYSLNTEAFF; j_call: TRBJ1-1; v_call: TRBV5-1; d_call: NA; clone_size: once
cdr3_nt: TGTGCCAGCAGCCTAGGGACTAGCAATAGAGCAGATACGCAGTATTTT; cdr3_aa: CASSLGTSNRADTQYF; j_call: TRBJ2-3; v_call: TRBV13; d_call: TRBD2; clone_size: NA
cdr3_nt: TGTGCCAGCAGCTTGGTGGCGGGGGGGTTCGTGAACACTGAAGCTTTCTTT; cdr3_aa: CASSLVAGGFVNTEAFF; j_call: TRBJ1-1; v_call: TRBV11-2; d_call: NA; clone_size: once
cdr3_nt: TGTGCCAGCAGCCAGGTCGGTGGTAACTATGGCTACACCTTC; cdr3_aa: CASSQVGGNYGYTF; j_call: TRBJ1-2; v_call: TRBV9; d_call: NA; clone_size: NA
cdr3_nt: TGTGCAAGTCGCTTACCCTACCAAGAGACCCAGTACTTC; cdr3_aa: CASRLPYQETQYF; j_call: TRBJ2-5; v_call: TRBV12-2; d_call: NA; clone_size: NA
cdr3_nt: TGTGCCAGCAGCCCCCGGACAGGGATCCCTGAAGCTTTCTTT; cdr3_aa: CASSPRTGIPEAFF; j_call: TRBJ1-1; v_call: TRBV7-9; d_call: TRBD1; clone_size: NA
cdr3_nt: TGTGCCAGCAGCCCCGGGGGGTTCTACGAGCAGTACTTC; cdr3_aa: CASSPGGFYEQYF; j_call: TRBJ2-7; v_call: TRBV9; d_call: TRBD2; clone_size: once
cdr3_nt: TGTGCCAGCAGCCCGGGCTCCTACGAGCAGTACTTC; cdr3_aa: CASSPGSYEQYF; j_call: TRBJ2-7; v_call: TRBV7-9; d_call: NA; clone_size: once
cdr3_nt: TGTGCCAGCAGTCGGCCAAAGGGGGACCCTTTTGGACTCTTCGTCACTGAAGCTTTCTTT; cdr3_aa: CASSRPKGDPFGLFVTEAFF; j_call: TRBJ1-1; v_call: TRBV28; d_call: NA; clone_size: NA
cdr3_nt: TGTGCCATCAGTGAAGGGCTAGCGGAGATGGAAGAGCAGTTCTTC; cdr3_aa: CAISEGLAEMEEQFF; j_call: TRBJ2-1; v_call: TRBV10-3; d_call: TRBD2; clone_size: few
cdr3_nt: TGTGCCATCCGGGACACCGTAGCGAACACTGAAGCTTTCTTT; cdr3_aa: CAIRDTVANTEAFF; j_call: TRBJ1-1; v_call: TRBV10-3; d_call: NA; clone_size: few
cdr3_nt: TGTGCCAGCAGCTTAGAGGCAGGGGGAATGGACATTCAGTACTTC; cdr3_aa: CASSLEAGGMDIQYF; j_call: TRBJ2-4; v_call: TRBV7-2; d_call: TRBD1; clone_size: NA
cdr3_nt: TGTGCCAGCAGCGTGGGACAGGACTATGGCTACACCTTC; cdr3_aa: CASSVGQDYGYTF; j_call: TRBJ1-2; v_call: TRBV13; d_call: TRBD1; clone_size: once
cdr3_nt: TGTGCCAGCAGCTTAGTTGGCTTCAGGGCAGGGGAGACCCAGTACTTC; cdr3_aa: CASSLVGFRAGETQYF; j_call: TRBJ2-5; v_call: TRBV7-9; d_call: NA; clone_size: NA
cdr3_nt: TGTGCCAGCTCACCAAACAAGGTGAGAGGGACTAGCGGTACAACACCCAGCGAGCAGTACTTC; cdr3_aa: CASSPNKVRGTSGTTPSEQYF; j_call: TRBJ2-7; v_call: TRBV18; d_call: TRBD2; clone_size: NA
cdr3_nt: TGTGCCAGCAGCTTGGGAGGAGGATATAGCAATCAGCCCCAGCATTTT; cdr3_aa: CASSLGGGYSNQPQHF; j_call: TRBJ1-5; v_call: TRBV5-6; d_call: NA; clone_size: few
cdr3_nt: TGCGCCAGCAGCCCCGGGACAGGGTTTTACAATGAGCAGTTCTTC; cdr3_aa: CASSPGTGFYNEQFF; j_call: TRBJ2-1; v_call: TRBV4-1; d_call: TRBD1; clone_size: NA
cdr3_nt: TGTGCCAGCAGCCAGTTAAGGGCCAACGTCCTGACTTTC; cdr3_aa: CASSQLRANVLTF; j_call: TRBJ2-6; v_call: TRBV7-3; d_call: NA; clone_size: NA
cdr3_nt: TGTGCCAGCAGTTTTAACAGGATCGCCGGGGAGCTGTTTTTT; cdr3_aa: CASSFNRIAGELFF; j_call: TRBJ2-2; v_call: TRBV25-1; d_call: NA; clone_size: NA
cdr3_nt: TGTGCCAGCAGTTGGACAGTCAATCAGCCCCAGAATTTT; cdr3_aa: CASSWTVNQPQNF; j_call: TRBJ1-5; v_call: TRBV6-5; d_call: NA; clone_size: few
cdr3_nt: TGCAGCGCCGGGGGACTAGCTATTGAAGAGCAGTACTTC; cdr3_aa: CSAGGLAIEEQYF; j_call: TRBJ2-7; v_call: TRBV29-1; d_call: TRBD2; clone_size: NA
cdr3_nt: TGTGCCAGCAGCCACTATAGAGATACGCAGTATTTT; cdr3_aa: CASSHYRDTQYF; j_call: TRBJ2-3; v_call: TRBV7-2; d_call: NA; clone_size: NA
cdr3_nt: TGTGCCAGTAGTATAGGACTAGCTTCAAGTGAGCAGTACTTC; cdr3_aa: CASSIGLASSEQYF; j_call: TRBJ2-7; v_call: TRBV19; d_call: TRBD2; clone_size: NA